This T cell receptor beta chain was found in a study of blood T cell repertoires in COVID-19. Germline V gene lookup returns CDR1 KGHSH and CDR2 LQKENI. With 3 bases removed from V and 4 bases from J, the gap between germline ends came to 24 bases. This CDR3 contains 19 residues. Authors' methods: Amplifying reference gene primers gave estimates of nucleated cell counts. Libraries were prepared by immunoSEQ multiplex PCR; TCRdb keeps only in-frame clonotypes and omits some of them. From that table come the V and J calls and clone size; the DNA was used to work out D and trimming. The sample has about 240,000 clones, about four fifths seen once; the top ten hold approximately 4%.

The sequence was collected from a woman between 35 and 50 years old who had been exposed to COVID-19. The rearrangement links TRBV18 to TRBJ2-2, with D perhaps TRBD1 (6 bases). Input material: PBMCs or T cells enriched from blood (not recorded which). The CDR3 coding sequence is TGTGCCAGCTCACCCCAACAGGGATCCGGTTTGGGATTCACCGGGGAGCTGTTTTTT. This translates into CASSPQQGSGLGFTGELFF.